The T cell receptor beta chain described here comes from a study of T-cell memory formation after mild COVID-19. Study-wide context: Largely, TCR clusters stayed within a single donor. Findings of the study overall: What remained unconfirmed was the SARS-CoV-2 specificity of second-wave clones peaking on day 37. Detection of some responders pre-infection suggested pre-existing cross-reactive memory T cells participated.

TCRdb passed the 5' RACE reads through MiXCR, listing each CDR3 protein once. The sample records about 560,000 distinct CDR3 sequences, roughly 20% being singletons. The CDR3 length is 19 residues. Losses at the gene ends were 2 bases for V and 0 bases for J; bases not matched to a gene: 7. Germline lookup yields CDR1 MNHEY and CDR2 SMNVEV (reference sequence). As for this clonotype: Its antigen is still unknown.

The genes are TRBV27 and TRBJ2-4; TRBD2 aligns across 13 bases. The sample comprised PBMCs or a T cell subset sorted from them (not recorded which). This sequence was found in an adult woman who had mild COVID-19 (a few samples of this study predate the infection). Cell type and time point are not known. The CDR3 spells CASSLEGLAGRGAKNIQYF. Written as DNA, the CDR3 is TGTGCCAGCAGTTTAGAGGGACTAGCGGGAAGGGGAGCCAAAAACATTCAGTACTTC.